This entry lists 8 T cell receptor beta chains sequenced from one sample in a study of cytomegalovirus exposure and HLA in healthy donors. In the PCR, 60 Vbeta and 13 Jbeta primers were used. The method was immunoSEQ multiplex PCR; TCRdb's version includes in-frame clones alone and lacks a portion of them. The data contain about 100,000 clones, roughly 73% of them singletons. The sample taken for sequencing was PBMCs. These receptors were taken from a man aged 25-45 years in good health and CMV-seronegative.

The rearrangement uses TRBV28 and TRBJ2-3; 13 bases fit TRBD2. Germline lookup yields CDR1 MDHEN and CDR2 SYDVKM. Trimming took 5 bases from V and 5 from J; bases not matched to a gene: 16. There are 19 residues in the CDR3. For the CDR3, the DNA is TGTGCCAGCAGTCCCCTGACCGGGACTAGCGGGATGGGCAGAGATACGCAGTATTTT. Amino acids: CASSPLTGTSGMGRDTQYF.

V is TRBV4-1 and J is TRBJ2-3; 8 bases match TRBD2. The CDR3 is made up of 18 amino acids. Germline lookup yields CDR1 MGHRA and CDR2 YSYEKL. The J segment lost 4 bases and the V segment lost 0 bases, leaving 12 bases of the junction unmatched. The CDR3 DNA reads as TGCGCCAGCAGCCAAGAGAGGATCTTAGCGGGATACCCAGATACGCAGTATTTT. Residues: CASSQERILAGYPDTQYF.

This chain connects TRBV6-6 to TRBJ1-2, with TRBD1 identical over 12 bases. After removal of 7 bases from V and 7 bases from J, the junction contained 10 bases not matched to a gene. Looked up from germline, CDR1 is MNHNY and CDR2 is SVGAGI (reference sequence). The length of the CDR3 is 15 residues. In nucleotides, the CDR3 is TGTGCCAGCAAAAACCGGGGACAGGGGGCTAGTGGCTACACCTTC. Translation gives CASKNRGQGASGYTF.

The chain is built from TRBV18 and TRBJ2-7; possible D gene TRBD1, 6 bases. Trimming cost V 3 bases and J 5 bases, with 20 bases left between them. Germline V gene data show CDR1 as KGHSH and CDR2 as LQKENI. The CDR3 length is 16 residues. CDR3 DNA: TGTGCCAGCTCACCTCCTGGGGGCGTCAGGGGTAACGAGCAGTACTTC. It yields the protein CASSPPGGVRGNEQYF.

CDR3 nucleotide sequence: TGTGCCAGCAGTTTATGGGAGCCGGGACTAGCGGTGAGTACTGGGGCCAACGTCCTGACTTTC. Protein product: CASSLWEPGLAVSTGANVLTF. The rearrangement joins TRBV9 to TRBJ2-6; the match to TRBD2 covers 11 bases. With 5 bases clipped from V and 2 bases from J, the junction kept 18 bases outside the gene matches. Per the germline V gene, CDR1 is SGDLS and CDR2 is YYNGEE. The CDR3 has 21 amino acids.

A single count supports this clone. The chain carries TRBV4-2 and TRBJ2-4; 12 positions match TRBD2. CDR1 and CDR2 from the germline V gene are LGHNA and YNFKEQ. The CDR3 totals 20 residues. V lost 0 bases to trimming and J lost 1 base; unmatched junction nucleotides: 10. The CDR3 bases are TGTGCCAGCAGCCAAGATCAAGCTAGCGGGAGGGGAAGGGCCAAAAACATTCAGTACTTC. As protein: CASSQDQASGRGRAKNIQYF.

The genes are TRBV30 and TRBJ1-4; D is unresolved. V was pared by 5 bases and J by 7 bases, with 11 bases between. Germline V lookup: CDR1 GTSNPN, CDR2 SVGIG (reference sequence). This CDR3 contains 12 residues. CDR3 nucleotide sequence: TGTGCCTGGGCGACGGGTTCTGAAAAACTGTTTTTT. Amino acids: CAWATGSEKLFF.

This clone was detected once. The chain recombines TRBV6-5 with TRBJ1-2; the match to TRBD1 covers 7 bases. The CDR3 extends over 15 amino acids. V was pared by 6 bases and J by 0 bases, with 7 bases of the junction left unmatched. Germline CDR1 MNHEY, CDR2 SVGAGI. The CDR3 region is CASSPRTGANYGYTF. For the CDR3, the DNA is TGTGCCAGCAGCCCAAGGACAGGAGCTAACTATGGCTACACCTTC.